This TCR beta chain was captured by sequencing in a study of tumor and adjacent non-tumor tissue in lung cancer (dated by TCRdb to the late 2010s). At the level of the whole study: Patients with adenocarcinoma (approximately 12), squamous cell carcinoma (2) and small cell lung cancer (1) were included in the cohort. Among the approximately 15 patients, ages ranged from about 31 to 76 years, roughly ten were men and 5 were women, and disease was TNM stage I to III. Sequencing produced roughly 130 million productive TCRbeta reads in total, an average of about 4 million reads per sample. The study compared bulk TCRbeta repertoires between lung tumor tissue and matched distant non-tumor lung tissue from fewer than 19 lung cancer patients. TCRbeta CDR3 sequencing was performed on thirty paired specimens, with one tumor sample and one normal lung sample collected per patient. General findings and caveats noted by the study authors: Only around 15 patients were included in the cohort, and the need for larger samples and more detailed clinical data was noted by the authors. Significantly higher TCR diversity (inverse Simpson) was observed in tumor tissue than in normal lung tissue (around 450 vs 160, P = 0.0075, Mann-Whitney U test). A significantly larger cumulative share of the repertoire was made up by the top 100 clones in normal lung than in tumor tissue. TCR diversity was significantly higher in younger patients, and higher tumor TCR diversity was associated with shorter overall and disease-free survival. The methods do not name the sequencing platform or mention unique molecular identifiers. Peripheral blood was not sequenced, so blood TCRbeta repertoires were not examined in the lung cancer patients of the study.

RNA was isolated from bulk, unsorted tissue, and RNA quality was assessed with a NanoDrop ND-1000 and an Agilent 2100. All donors had newly diagnosed lung cancer, had not received prior chemotherapy, and were admitted for thoracic surgery in China between August and November 2014. Anyone who had undergone radiotherapy or chemotherapy before, or who had another cancer at the same time, was left out of the study. Surgical tissue pieces of about 1-2.3 cm3 were preserved in RNAlater solution and were kept at -80 degrees C until use. The CDR3 starts with the cysteine, ends with the phenylalanine, and has 14 residues. Just the 42-base CDR3 DNA is kept, in frame starting at base 1. Looking up the germline V gene (reference sequence) yields CDR1 DFQATT and CDR2 SNEGSKA. The library was generated by multiplex PCR. The sequencing machine was an Illumina HiSeq 2500. TCRbeta libraries were built by three rounds of nested PCR using primers (Table S4), following protocols modified from ARM-PCR. PCR products of 200-500 bp were gel-excised and purified with the QIAquick gel extraction kit before sequencing. As for how the authors treated the data: Reads were cleaned using Trimmomatic, were merged into complete CDR3 sequences using FLASH, and were assigned to V(D)J germline segments using MiTCR. VDJtools was used to compute clonal diversity as the inverse Simpson's index. In-frame sequences without a premature stop codon were defined as productive reads. TCRdb ran its own pipeline on the public reads, namely fastp trimming at Q25 and MiXCR clone calling, and kept in-frame beta chains. Records with the same CDR3 protein are collapsed into one entry carrying the most frequent genes and DNA. TCRdb's processing, not the authors', yielded these V and J calls. The sample records over 110,000 distinct CDR3 sequences, around 67% of which are singletons. The biggest ten clones account for 15% to 20% of the sample.

For this clonotype: Its antigen remains undetermined. One junction end does not reproduce the germline sequence, and a read error may be involved.

The source is a man in his 60s with small cell lung cancer. The material sequenced was lung tumor tissue. Rearrangement joined TRBV20-1 to TRBJ2-1; 8 central nucleotides agree with TRBD2. For the CDR3, the sequence is CSALGASGFNEHFF. The base sequence is TGCAGTGCCCTAGGGGCTAGCGGGTTCAATGAGCACTTCTTC.